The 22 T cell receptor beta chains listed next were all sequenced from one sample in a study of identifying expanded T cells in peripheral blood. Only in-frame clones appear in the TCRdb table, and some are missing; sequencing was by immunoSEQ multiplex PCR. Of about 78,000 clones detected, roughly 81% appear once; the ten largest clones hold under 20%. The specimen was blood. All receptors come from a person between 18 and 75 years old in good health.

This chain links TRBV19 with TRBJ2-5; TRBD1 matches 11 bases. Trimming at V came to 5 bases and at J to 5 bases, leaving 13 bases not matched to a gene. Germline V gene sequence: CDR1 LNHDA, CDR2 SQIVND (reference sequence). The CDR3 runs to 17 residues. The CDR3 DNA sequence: TGTGCCAGTAGTCCGTTGGAGGACAGGGGGCGTAGGGAGACCCAGTACTTC. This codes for CASSPLEDRGRRETQYF. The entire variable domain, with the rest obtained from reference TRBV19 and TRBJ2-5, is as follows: DGGITQSPKYLFRKEGQNVTLSCEQNLNHDAMYWYRQDPGQGLRLIYYSQIVNDFQKGDIAEGYSVSREKKESFPLTVTSAQKNPTAFYLCASSPLEDRGRRETQYFGPGTRLLVL.

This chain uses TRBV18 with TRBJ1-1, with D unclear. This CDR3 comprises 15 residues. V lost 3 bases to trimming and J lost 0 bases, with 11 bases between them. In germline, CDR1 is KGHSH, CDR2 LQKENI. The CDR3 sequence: CASSPTRDVNTEAFF. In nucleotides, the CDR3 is TGTGCCAGCTCACCCACCCGTGACGTGAACACTGAAGCTTTCTTT.

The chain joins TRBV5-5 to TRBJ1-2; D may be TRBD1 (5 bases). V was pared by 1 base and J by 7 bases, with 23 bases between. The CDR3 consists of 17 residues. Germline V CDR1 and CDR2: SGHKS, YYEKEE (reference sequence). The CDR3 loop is CASSLNFGGEWGFGYTF. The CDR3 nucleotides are TGTGCCAGCAGCTTGAATTTCGGGGGTGAATGGGGATTTGGCTACACCTTC.

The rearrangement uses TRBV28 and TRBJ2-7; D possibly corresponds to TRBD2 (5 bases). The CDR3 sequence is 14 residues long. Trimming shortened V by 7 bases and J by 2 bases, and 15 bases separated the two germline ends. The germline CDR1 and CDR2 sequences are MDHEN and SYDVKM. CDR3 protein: CASTPTTGTYEQYF. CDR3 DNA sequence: TGTGCCAGCACCCCTACAACCGGGACCTACGAGCAGTACTTC.

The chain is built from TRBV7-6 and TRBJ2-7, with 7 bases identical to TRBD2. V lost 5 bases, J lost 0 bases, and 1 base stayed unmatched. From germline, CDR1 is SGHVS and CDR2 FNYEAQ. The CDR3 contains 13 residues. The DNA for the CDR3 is TGTGCCAGCAGCCGGACTAGCTCCTACGAGCAGTACTTC. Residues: CASSRTSSYEQYF. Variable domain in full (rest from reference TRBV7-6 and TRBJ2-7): GAGVSQSPRYKVTKRGQDVALRCDPISGHVSLYWYRQALGQGPEFLTYFNYEAQQDKSGLPNDRFSAERPEGSISTLTIQRTEQRDSAMYRCASSRTSSYEQYFGPGTRLTVT.

This CDR3 reads CASSEWSGYEQFF. CDR3 in DNA: TGTGCCAGCAGTGAATGGTCCGGGTATGAGCAGTTCTTC. The chain joins TRBV25-1 to TRBJ2-1; D gene unclear. Between the trimmed V and J ends, which lost 1 base and 8 bases, there was a span of 9 bases. The CDR3 has 13 amino acids. The germline CDR1 and CDR2 sequences are MGHDK and SYGVNS.

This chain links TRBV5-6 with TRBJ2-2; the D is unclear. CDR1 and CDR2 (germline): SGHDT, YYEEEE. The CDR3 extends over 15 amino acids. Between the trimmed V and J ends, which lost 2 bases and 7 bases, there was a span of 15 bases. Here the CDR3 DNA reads TGTGCCAGCAGCTTTTCCAGGACGCTAGGCGGGGAGCTGTTTTTT. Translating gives CASSFSRTLGGELFF.

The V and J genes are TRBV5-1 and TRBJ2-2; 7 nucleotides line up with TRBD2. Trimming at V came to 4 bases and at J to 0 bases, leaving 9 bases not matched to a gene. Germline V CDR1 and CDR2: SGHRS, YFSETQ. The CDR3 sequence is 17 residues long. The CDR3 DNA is TGCGCCAGCAGCCCGGGAGGACCCCTACCGAACACCGGGGAGCTGTTTTTT. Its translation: CASSPGGPLPNTGELFF.

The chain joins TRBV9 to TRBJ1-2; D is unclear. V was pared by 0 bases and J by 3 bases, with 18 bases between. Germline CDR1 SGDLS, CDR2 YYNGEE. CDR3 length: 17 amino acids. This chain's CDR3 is CASSVGVGFRDDYGYTF. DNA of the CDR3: TGTGCCAGCAGCGTAGGGGTGGGATTCCGAGATGACTATGGCTACACCTTC.

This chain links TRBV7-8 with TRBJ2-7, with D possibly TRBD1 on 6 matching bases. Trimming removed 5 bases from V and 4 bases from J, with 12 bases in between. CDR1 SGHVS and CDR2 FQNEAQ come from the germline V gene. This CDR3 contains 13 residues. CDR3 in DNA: TGTGCCAGCAGCCACACACAGGGTTACGAGCAGTACTTC. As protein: CASSHTQGYEQYF.

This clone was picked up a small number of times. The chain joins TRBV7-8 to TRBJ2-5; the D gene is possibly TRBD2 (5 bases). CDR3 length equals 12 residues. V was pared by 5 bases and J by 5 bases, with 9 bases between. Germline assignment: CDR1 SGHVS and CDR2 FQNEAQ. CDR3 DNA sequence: TGTGCCAGCAGCGTACGCGGGGAGACCCAGTACTTC. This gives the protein CASSVRGETQYF.

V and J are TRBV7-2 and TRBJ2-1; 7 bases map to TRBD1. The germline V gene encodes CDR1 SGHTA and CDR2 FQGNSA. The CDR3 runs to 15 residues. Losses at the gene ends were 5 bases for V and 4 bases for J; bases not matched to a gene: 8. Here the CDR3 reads CASSRDRKNYNEQFF. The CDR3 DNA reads TGTGCCAGCAGCCGGGACAGAAAAAATTACAATGAGCAGTTCTTC.

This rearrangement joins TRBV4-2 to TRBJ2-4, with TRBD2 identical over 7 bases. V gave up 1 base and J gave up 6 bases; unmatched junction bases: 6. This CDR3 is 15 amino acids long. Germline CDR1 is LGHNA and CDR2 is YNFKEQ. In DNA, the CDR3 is TGTGCCAGCAGCCAAGTTGGGGACTATGTAAACATTCAGTACTTC. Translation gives CASSQVGDYVNIQYF.

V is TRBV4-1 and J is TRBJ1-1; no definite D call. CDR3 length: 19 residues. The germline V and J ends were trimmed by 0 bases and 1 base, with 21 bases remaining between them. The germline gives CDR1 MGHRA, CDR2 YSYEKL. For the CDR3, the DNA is TGCGCCAGCAGCCAAGAGTTAGGTTTGGGTGATATGACGAACACTGAAGCTTTCTTT. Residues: CASSQELGLGDMTNTEAFF.

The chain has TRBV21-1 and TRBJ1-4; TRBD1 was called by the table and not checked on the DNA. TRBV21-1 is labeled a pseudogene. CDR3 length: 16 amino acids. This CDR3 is CASTIPYRGREEKLFF. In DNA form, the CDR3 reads TGTGCCAGCACCATACCCTACAGGGGGCGAGAGGAAAAACTGTTTTTT.

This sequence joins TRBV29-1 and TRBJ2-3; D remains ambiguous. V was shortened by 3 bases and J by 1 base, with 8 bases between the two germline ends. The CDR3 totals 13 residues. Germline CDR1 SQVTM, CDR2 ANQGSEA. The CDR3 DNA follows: TGCAGCGTTGACAGCGATGGCACAGATACGCAGTATTTT. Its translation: CSVDSDGTDTQYF.

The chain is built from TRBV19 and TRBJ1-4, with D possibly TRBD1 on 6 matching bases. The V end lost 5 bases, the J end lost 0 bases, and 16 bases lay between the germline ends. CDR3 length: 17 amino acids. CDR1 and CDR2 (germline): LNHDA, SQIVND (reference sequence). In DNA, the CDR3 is TGTGCCAGTAGTCCTACGGGACACAAGTCAACTAATGAAAAACTGTTTTTT. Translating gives CASSPTGHKSTNEKLFF.

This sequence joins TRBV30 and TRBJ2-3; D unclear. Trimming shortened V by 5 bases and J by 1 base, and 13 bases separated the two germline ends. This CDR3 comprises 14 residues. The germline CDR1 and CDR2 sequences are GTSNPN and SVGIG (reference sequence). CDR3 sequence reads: CAWSRQDRTDTQYF. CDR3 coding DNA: TGTGCCTGGTCCCGGCAGGACCGCACAGATACGCAGTATTTT.

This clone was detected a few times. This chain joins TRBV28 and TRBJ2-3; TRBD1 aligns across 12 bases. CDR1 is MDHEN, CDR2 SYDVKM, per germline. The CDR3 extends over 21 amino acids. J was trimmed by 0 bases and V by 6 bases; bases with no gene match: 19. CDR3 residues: CASSPFPTPGQGALSTDTQYF. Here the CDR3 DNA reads TGTGCCAGCAGCCCTTTCCCCACCCCGGGACAGGGGGCACTTAGCACAGATACGCAGTATTTT.

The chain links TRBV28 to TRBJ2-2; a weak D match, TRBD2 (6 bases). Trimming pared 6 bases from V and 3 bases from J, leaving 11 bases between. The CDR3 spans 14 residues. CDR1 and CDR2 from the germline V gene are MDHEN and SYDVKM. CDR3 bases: TGTGCCAGCAGAGGAGGGGCGGACACCGGGGAGCTGTTTTTT. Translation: CASRGGADTGELFF.

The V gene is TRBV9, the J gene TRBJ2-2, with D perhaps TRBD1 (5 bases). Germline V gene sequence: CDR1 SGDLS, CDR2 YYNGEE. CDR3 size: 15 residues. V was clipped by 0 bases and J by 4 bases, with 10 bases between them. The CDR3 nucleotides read TGTGCCAGCAGCGTAGGAGGACACAGCACCGGGGAGCTGTTTTTT. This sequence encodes CASSVGGHSTGELFF.

The CDR3 DNA sequence: TGTGCCAGCAGACCCTTAGCGGGAGATCGGACCGGGGAGCTGTTTTTT. This gives the protein CASRPLAGDRTGELFF. The gene calls are TRBV6-6 and TRBJ2-2, with TRBD2 matching over 9 bases. Trimming removed 6 bases from V and 5 bases from J; junction bases left unmatched: 10. This CDR3 is built from 16 residues. Germline CDR1 MNHNY, CDR2 SVGAGI (reference sequence).